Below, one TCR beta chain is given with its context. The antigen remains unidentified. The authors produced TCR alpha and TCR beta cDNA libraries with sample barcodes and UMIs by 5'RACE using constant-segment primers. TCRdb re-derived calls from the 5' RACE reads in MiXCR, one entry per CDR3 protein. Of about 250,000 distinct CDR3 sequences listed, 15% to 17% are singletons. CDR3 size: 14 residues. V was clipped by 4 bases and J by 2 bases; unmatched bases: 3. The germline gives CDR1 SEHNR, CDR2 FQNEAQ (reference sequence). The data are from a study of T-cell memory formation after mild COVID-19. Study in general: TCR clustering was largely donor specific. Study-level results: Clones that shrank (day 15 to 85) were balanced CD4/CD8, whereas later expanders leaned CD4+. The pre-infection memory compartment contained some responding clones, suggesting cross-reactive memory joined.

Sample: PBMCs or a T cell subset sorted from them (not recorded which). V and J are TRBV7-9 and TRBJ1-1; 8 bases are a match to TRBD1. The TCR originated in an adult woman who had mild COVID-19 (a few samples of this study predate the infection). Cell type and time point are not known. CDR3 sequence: CASSSRGLNTEAFF. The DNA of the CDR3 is TGTGCCAGCAGCTCCAGGGGGCTTAACACTGAAGCTTTCTTT.